The source of this T cell receptor beta chain is a study of spatial heterogeneity in lung cancer. Noted time point: sample taken at primary tumor resection. TCRs were sequenced from unsorted whole RNA of tumor, nontumor lung or PBMC. CDR1 and CDR2 (germline): LGHDT, YNNKEL (reference sequence). CDR3 length: 14 amino acids. V was trimmed by 0 bases and J by 1 base, leaving 6 bases between them. In its sample, this clonotype was seen a few times. TCRdb called the 5' RACE reads again in MiXCR, with one record for every CDR3 protein. The sample carries about 92,000 distinct CDR3 sequences, approximately 12% recorded once.

This TCR came from a male donor with early-stage non-small cell lung cancer. The chain couples TRBV3-1 to TRBJ2-5; D is undetermined. Specimen: PBMCs, collected at surgery. The chain's CDR3 is CASSQDTVQETQYF. CDR3 sequence (DNA): TGTGCCAGCAGCCAAGATACAGTCCAAGAGACCCAGTACTTC.